Detailed here is one TCR beta chain. Its antigen is as yet unknown. The assay was immunoSEQ multiplex PCR, and TCRdb's table has in-frame clones only and misses some. Counted here are 95,000 to 120,000 clones, 80% to 90% occurring once; the ten biggest clones make up just under 20%. This record belongs to a study of PD-1 blockade in classical Hodgkin lymphoma. Study results and limitations: Prior to therapy, complete responders displayed diversity much like that of newly diagnosed patients. It was CD4+ TCR diversity, not CD8+, that rose significantly by C4D1.

Brentuximab vedotin exposure varied, and every patient relapsed after autologous stem cell transplantation. Germline V gene sequence: CDR1 LNHDA, CDR2 SQIVND (reference sequence). The CDR3 runs to 16 residues. With 7 bases removed from V and 4 bases from J, the gap between germline ends came to 20 bases. The sequenced sample was peripheral blood mononuclear cells (PBMCs), obtained before the second cycle of nivolumab. This sequence originates from a human donor with classical Hodgkin lymphoma. The gene calls are TRBV19 and TRBJ1-5; TRBD1 might be the D (5 bases). CDR3 protein: CASISGRGRANQPQHF. Written as DNA, the CDR3 is TGTGCCAGTATATCGGGAAGGGGAAGGGCGAATCAGCCCCAGCATTTT.